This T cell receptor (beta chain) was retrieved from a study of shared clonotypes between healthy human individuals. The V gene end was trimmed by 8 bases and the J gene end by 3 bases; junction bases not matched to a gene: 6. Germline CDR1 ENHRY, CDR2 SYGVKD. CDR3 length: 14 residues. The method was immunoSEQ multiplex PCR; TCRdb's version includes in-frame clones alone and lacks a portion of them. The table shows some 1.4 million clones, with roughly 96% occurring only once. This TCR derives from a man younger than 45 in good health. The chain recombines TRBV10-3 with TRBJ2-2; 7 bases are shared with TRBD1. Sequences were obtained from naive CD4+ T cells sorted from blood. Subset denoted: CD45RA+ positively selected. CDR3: CAIRQGSDTGELFF. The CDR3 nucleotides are TGTGCCATCCGACAGGGATCCGACACCGGGGAGCTGTTTTTT.